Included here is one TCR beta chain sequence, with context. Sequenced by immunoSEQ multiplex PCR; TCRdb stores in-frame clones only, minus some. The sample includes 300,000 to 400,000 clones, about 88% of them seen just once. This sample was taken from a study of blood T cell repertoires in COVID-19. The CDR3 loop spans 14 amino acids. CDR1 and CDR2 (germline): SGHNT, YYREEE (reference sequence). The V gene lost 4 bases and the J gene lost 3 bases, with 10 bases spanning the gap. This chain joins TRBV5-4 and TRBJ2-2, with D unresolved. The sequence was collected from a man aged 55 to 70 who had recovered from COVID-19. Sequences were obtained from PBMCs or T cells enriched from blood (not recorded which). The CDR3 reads CASSARADTGELFF. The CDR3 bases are TGTGCCAGCAGCGCTCGCGCGGACACCGGGGAGCTGTTTTTT.